This record concerns one T cell receptor (beta chain) sequence. The length of the CDR3 is 16 residues. Germline V gene sequence: CDR1 WSHSY, CDR2 SAAADI. J was trimmed by 6 bases and V by 3 bases; bases with no gene match: 10. Profiling relied on immunoSEQ multiplex PCR, and the TCRdb table lists in-frame clones only, not all of them. The data contain roughly 100,000 clones, about 88% of them singletons. The data are from a study of blood T cell repertoires in COVID-19. The origin of this receptor is a man aged 45 to 65 with active or convalescent COVID-19. The gene calls are TRBV10-2 and TRBJ2-3; 9 nucleotides agree with TRBD1. Sequenced sample: peripheral blood. CDR3 DNA: TGCGCCAGCAGTGATCCCGGGACAGGGATTGGGGATACGCAGTATTTT. Protein product: CASSDPGTGIGDTQYF.